This TCR beta chain was sequenced in a study of blood T cell repertoires in COVID-19. This table comes from immunoSEQ multiplex PCR, and its TCRdb copy is limited to in-frame clones, with some not included. The table has about 220,000 clones, less than 85% seen once. The CDR3 covers 13 residues. Looked up from germline, CDR1 is KGHSH and CDR2 is LQKENI. J gave up 7 bases and V 3 bases, and 2 bases lay outside the gene matches. Sequencing was carried out using peripheral blood. The chain is built from TRBV18 and TRBJ1-2, with 10 nucleotides matching TRBD1. The sequence was obtained from a woman of 80 years or more with acute or convalescent COVID-19. The CDR3, as DNA: TGTGCCAGCTCACCGCGGGACAGGGGTGGCTACACCTTC. Its translation: CASSPRDRGGYTF.